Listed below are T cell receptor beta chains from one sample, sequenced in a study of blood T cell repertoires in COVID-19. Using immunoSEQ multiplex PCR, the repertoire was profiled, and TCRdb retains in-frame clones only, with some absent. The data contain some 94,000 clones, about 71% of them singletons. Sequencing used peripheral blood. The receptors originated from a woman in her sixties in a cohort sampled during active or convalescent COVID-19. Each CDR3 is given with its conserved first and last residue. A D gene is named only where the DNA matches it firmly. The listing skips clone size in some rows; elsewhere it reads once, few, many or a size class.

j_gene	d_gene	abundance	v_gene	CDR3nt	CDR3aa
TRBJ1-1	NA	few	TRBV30	TGTGCCTGGAGTGAAATCCGGGGAACTGAAGCTTTCTTT	CAWSEIRGTEAFF
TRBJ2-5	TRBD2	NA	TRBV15	TGTGCCACCAGCAGAGCCCTGATACTAGCGGGGGGTGGAGAGACCCAGTACTTC	CATSRALILAGGGETQYF
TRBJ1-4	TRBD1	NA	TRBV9	TGTGCCAGCAGCGTAGGTGACAGGGTAGGAGAAAAACTGTTTTTT	CASSVGDRVGEKLFF
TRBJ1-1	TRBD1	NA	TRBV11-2	TGTGCCAGCAGCTTAGAAGTAGGGACAGGGAGAGCGAACACTGAAGCTTTCTTT	CASSLEVGTGRANTEAFF
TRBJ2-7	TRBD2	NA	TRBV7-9	TGTGCCAGCAGCTTTCCGGCCGCGGCTAGCGGGGGGGAAGCCTACGAGCAGTACTTC	CASSFPAAASGGEAYEQYF
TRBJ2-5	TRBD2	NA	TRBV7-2	TGTGCCAGCAGCTTAGGCAATGGCGGGGGGGCCTTTTCGGAGACCCAGTACTTC	CASSLGNGGGAFSETQYF
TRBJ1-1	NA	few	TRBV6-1	TGTGCCAGCAGTGAACAGACAATGAACACTGAAGCTTTCTTT	CASSEQTMNTEAFF
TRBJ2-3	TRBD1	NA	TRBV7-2	TGTGCCAGCAGCGAAAACAGGGGCTGGGGCACAGATACGCAGTATTTT	CASSENRGWGTDTQYF
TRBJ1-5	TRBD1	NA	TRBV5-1	TGCGCCAGCAGCTTCAGTACAGGGGGTAATCAGCCCCAGCATTTT	CASSFSTGGNQPQHF
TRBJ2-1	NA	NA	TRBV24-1	TGTGCCACCAGCCCCACCCTAACAGGGATCAATGAGCAGTTCTTC	CATSPTLTGINEQFF
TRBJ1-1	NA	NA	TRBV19	TGTGCCAGTAGTATGCTAGGGGATGGCACTGAAGCTTTCTTT	CASSMLGDGTEAFF
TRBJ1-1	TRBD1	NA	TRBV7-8	TGTGCCAGCAGCCTGGGACAGGGGATGAACACTGAAGCTTTCTTT	CASSLGQGMNTEAFF
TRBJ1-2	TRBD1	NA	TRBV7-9	TGTGCCAGCAGCTGGGGACAGGGGGCGCATGGCTACACCTTC	CASSWGQGAHGYTF
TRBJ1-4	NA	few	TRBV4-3	TGCGCCAGCAGCCAAGACTGGACAATTGAAAAACTGTTTTTT	CASSQDWTIEKLFF
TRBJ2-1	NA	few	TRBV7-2	TGTGCCAGCAGCTTCAGTCCGGGGGATTACAATGAGCAGTTCTTC	CASSFSPGDYNEQFF
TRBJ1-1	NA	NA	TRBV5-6	TGTGCCAGCAGCTTGGTCCATTATGGGGGCGAGGAATACACTGAAGCTTTCTTT	CASSLVHYGGEEYTEAFF
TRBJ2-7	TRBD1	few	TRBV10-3	TGTGCCATCGGGGGGACAGGAGAGGGCCTTTACGAGCAGTACTTC	CAIGGTGEGLYEQYF
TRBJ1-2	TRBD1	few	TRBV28	TGTGCCAGCCGGACAGGGGGTGTCGGCTACACCTTC	CASRTGGVGYTF
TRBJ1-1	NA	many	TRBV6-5	TGTGCCAGCAGTTACGCCTCCAGGGTCGCAAACACTGAAGCTTTCTTT	CASSYASRVANTEAFF
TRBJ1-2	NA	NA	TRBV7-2	TGTGCCAGCAGCTTAAGACTTACGGGACACCACTCCTATGGCTACACCTTC	CASSLRLTGHHSYGYTF
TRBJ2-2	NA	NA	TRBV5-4	TGTGCCAGCAGCTTGGGAGGGACGAACACCGGGGAGCTGTTTTTT	CASSLGGTNTGELFF
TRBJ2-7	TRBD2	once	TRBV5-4	TGTGCCAGCAGCTCCGCGGGGGAAACCTACGAGCAGTACTTC	CASSSAGETYEQYF
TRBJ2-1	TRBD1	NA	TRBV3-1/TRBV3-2	TGTGCCAGCAGCCGCGGGACAGGGGGTAGGAATGAGCAGTTCTTC	CASSRGTGGRNEQFF
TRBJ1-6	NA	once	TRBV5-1	TGCGCCAGCAGCGCCGAGACAGGCACAAATTCACCCCTCCACTTT	CASSAETGTNSPLHF
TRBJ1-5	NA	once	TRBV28	TGTGCCAGCGGCGGGAGTCAGCCCCAGCATTTT	CASGGSQPQHF
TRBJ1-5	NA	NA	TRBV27	TGTGCCAGCAGTTTATCGGGTCCCCTACAGGGTAACCAGCCCCAGCATTTT	CASSLSGPLQGNQPQHF
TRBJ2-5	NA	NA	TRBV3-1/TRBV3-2	TGTGCCAGCAGCCAAGCGTGGGACAAGCAAGGGACCCAGTACTTC	CASSQAWDKQGTQYF
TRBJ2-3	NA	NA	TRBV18	TGTGCCAGCTCACCACCGACGGGGACAGATACGCAGTATTTT	CASSPPTGTDTQYF
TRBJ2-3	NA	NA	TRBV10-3	TGTGCCATCAGTGAGTTTAATCTAGCCACAGATACGCAGTATTTT	CAISEFNLATDTQYF
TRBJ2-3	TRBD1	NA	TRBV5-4	TGTGCCAGCAGCGGAAAGGACAGGGCCGCAGATACGCAGTATTTT	CASSGKDRAADTQYF
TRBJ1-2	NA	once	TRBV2	TGTGCCAGCAGTGACGGGGACACGTCACACTATGGCTACACCTTC	CASSDGDTSHYGYTF
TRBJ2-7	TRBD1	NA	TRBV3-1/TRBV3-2	TGTGCCAGCAGCCAAGAATCCGGGACAGCCAAATTGAGGAGGAGCTACGAGCAGTACTTC	CASSQESGTAKLRRSYEQYF
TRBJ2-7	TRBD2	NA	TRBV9	TGTGCCAGCAGCCCAACTTCGGGACTAGCGGGGGAGCAGTACTTC	CASSPTSGLAGEQYF
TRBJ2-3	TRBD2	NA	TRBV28	TGTGCCAGCTTGGAACTCCGTGGGGCGGGGGGGAACACAGATACGCAGTATTTT	CASLELRGAGGNTDTQYF
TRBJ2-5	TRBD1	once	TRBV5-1	TGCGCCAGCAGCTTTAACCCAACAACAGGGGGCGTAACTCAAGAGACCCAGTACTTC	CASSFNPTTGGVTQETQYF
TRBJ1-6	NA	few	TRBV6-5	TGTGCCACCAGCAACAGGGATTCACCCCTCCACTTT	CATSNRDSPLHF
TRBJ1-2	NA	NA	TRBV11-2	TGTGCCAGCAGCTTAGTTACAGAAGCTGGCTACACCTTC	CASSLVTEAGYTF
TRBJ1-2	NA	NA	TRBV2	TGTGCCAGCAGTGGACAGCCTAACTATGGCTACACCTTC	CASSGQPNYGYTF
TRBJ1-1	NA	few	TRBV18	TGTGCCAGCTCGCAAAGCGGACGGGACACTGAAGCTTTCTTT	CASSQSGRDTEAFF
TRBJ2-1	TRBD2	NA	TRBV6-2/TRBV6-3	TGTGCCAGCAGCGAAGGACTAGCGAGGCGGGAGCAGTTCTTC	CASSEGLARREQFF
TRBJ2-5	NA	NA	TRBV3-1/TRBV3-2	TGTGCCAGTCGGACGGGGTGGGACCAGTACTTC	CASRTGWDQYF
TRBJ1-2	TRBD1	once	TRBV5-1	TGCGCCAGCAGCCCAGGACAGGGTTCCTATGGCTACACCTTC	CASSPGQGSYGYTF
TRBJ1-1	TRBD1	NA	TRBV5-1	TGCGCCAGCAGCAGATGGATTGGGACAGACGATGGGAACACTGAAGCTTTCTTT	CASSRWIGTDDGNTEAFF
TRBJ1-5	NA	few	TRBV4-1	TGCGCCAGCAGCCAAGGGGGCCCAAGCCCCAGTCAGCCCCAGCATTTT	CASSQGGPSPSQPQHF
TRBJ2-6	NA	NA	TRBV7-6	TGTGCCAGCAGCCCCCTCCCCAGACTTTTCTCTGGGGCCAACGTCCTGACTTTC	CASSPLPRLFSGANVLTF
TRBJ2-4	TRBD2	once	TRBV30	TGTGCCTGGAGTGACAGCGGGGCTCTCAGAGTGGTTCAGTACTTC	CAWSDSGALRVVQYF
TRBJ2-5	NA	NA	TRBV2	TGTGCCAGCAGTTCCCTAGACCTCCGCCAAGAGACCCAGTACTTC	CASSSLDLRQETQYF
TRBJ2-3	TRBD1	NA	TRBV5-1	TGCGCCAGCAGCTCTGGACAGGGTCTAGATACGCAGTATTTT	CASSSGQGLDTQYF
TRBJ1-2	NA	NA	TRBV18	TGTGCCAGCTCGCGCGGACGGGAGAGCACCTTC	CASSRGRESTF
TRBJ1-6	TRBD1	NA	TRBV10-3	TGTGCCATCAGGACGGGACAGGGGATGGCACCCCTCCACTTT	CAIRTGQGMAPLHF
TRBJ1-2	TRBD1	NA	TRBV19	TGTGCCAGTAGTATAGTTCCGGGACAGCCGGTTTATGGCTACACCTTC	CASSIVPGQPVYGYTF
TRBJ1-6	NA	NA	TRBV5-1	TGCGCCAGCAGCTCGGAGCCAGGGCATTCACCCCTCCACTTT	CASSSEPGHSPLHF
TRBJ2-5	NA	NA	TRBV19	TGTGCCAGTAGTATAGCCGTAACGGGTAGAGAGACCCAGTACTTC	CASSIAVTGRETQYF
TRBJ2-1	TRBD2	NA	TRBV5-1	TGCGCCAGCAGCTCGGGACTAGCGGGGGGGCGGAGCTCCTACAATGAGCAGTTCTTC	CASSSGLAGGRSSYNEQFF
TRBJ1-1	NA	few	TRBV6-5	TGTGCCAGCAGGGGACTGGACACGATGAACACTGAAGCTTTCTTT	CASRGLDTMNTEAFF
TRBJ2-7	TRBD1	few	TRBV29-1	TGCAGCGTTGGGTCAGGGGGCGATGAGCAGTACTTC	CSVGSGGDEQYF
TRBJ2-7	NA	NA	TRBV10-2	TGCGCCAGCAGTGAAATCGGGTTCGATTCGGACAGACCCCCCTACGAGCAGTACTTC	CASSEIGFDSDRPPYEQYF
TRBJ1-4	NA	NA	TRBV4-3	TGCGCCAGCAGCCAAGGCACACTTCAACGGGGAGAAAAACTGTTTTTT	CASSQGTLQRGEKLFF
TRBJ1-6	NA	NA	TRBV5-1	TGCGCCAGCAGCCCCCAGGCGGGAGGGATTTCACCCCTCCACTTT	CASSPQAGGISPLHF
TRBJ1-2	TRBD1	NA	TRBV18	TGTGCCAGCTCACCCGCTGGGACAGGGCCCGGTTATGGCTACACCTTC	CASSPAGTGPGYGYTF